The entry that follows covers one T cell receptor beta chain sequence. This sample stems from a study of cytomegalovirus exposure and HLA in healthy donors. The primer mix had 60 Vbeta and 13 Jbeta primers. TCRdb keeps only in-frame clones here, not all; method: immunoSEQ multiplex PCR. This sample has about 120,000 clones, with 74% found just once. The ends were cut back, 0 bases at V and 8 bases at J, with 15 bases in the middle. The germline V gene has CDR1 SGHDT and CDR2 YYEEEE. The CDR3 runs to 15 residues. The sample comprised PBMCs. This sequence was found in a human donor in good health. The chain is built from TRBV5-6 and TRBJ2-1; the D gene is possibly TRBD2 (5 bases). In nucleotides, the CDR3 is TGTGCCAGCAGCTTGGTTACACCCGAGGGATATGAGCAGTTCTTC. This translates into CASSLVTPEGYEQFF.